Listed here are 23 T cell receptor beta chains from one sample, sequenced in a study of radiotherapy plus CTLA-4 blockade in lung cancer. Assay: immunoSEQ multiplex PCR; the TCRdb copy retains only in-frame clones and omits some. Among some 60,000 clones listed, 77% were seen once. The sequencing used peripheral blood, collected from a patient treated with radiotherapy plus ipilimumab. These receptors were collected from a human donor with non-small cell lung cancer who had a partial response to radiotherapy plus ipilimumab.

The chain is built from TRBV7-2 and TRBJ1-1, with D perhaps matching TRBD1 (6 bases). V was trimmed by 2 bases and J by 4 bases, leaving 14 bases between them. Germline loops: CDR1 SGHTA, CDR2 FQGNSA. This CDR3 has 15 amino acids. DNA of the CDR3: TGTGCCAGCAGCTTAACTATACAGGGCGGCACTGAAGCTTTCTTT. Its protein product is CASSLTIQGGTEAFF.

This rearrangement joins TRBV2 to TRBJ1-1; D is perhaps TRBD1 (5 bases). The ends were cut back, 5 bases at V and 0 bases at J, with 7 bases in the middle. The CDR3 loop spans 13 amino acids. Germline V gene lookup returns CDR1 SNHLY and CDR2 FYNNEI. This chain's CDR3 is CASSTGMNTEAFF. CDR3 sequence (DNA): TGTGCCAGCAGTACAGGCATGAACACTGAAGCTTTCTTT.

The rearrangement uses TRBV2 and TRBJ2-3; 7 bases match TRBD2. The CDR3 sequence is 12 residues long. V dropped 7 bases and J dropped 6; count of bases not matched to a gene: 4. The V gene's germline CDR1 is SNHLY and CDR2 FYNNEI. The chain's CDR3 is CASKEGGDTQYF. CDR3 sequence (DNA): TGTGCCAGCAAGGAGGGAGGGGATACGCAGTATTTT.

CDR3 coding DNA: TGTGCCAGCAGTGGAGGGCCCACAGATACGCAGTATTTT. Its protein is CASSGGPTDTQYF. The chain has TRBV6-4 and TRBJ2-3; perhaps TRBD2 as D (5 bases). The length of the CDR3 is 13 residues. V was cut by 4 bases and J by 2 bases, with 7 bases left in between. Germline values: CDR1 MRHNA, CDR2 SNTAGT.

This chain joins TRBV12-5 and TRBJ2-5; a possible D gene is TRBD1 (6 bases). The germline CDR1 and CDR2 sequences are LGHNT and FRNRAP. The CDR3 sequence is 16 residues long. V lost 1 base and J 0 bases, leaving 12 bases between the germline ends. For the CDR3, the DNA is TGTGCTAGTGGTTTGGGGCAGGGGACCCACCAAGAGACCCAGTACTTC. Translation gives CASGLGQGTHQETQYF.

The V call is TRBV11-2, the J call TRBJ2-1, with 9 positions matching TRBD1. V was pared by 5 bases and J by 5 bases, with 7 bases of the junction left unmatched. The V gene's germline CDR1 is SGHAT and CDR2 FQNNGV. The CDR3 spans 15 residues. The CDR3 reads CASSHGTGTHNEQFF. The CDR3 region has the DNA TGTGCCAGCAGCCACGGGACAGGGACCCACAATGAGCAGTTCTTC.

The rearrangement uses TRBV7-3 and TRBJ2-3, with TRBD2 matching over 7 bases. This CDR3 region has 15 residues. The junction had 6 bases not matched to a gene; V was cut back by 2 bases and J by 4 bases. The germline gives CDR1 SGHTA, CDR2 FQGTGA. CDR3 DNA: TGTGCCAGCAGCTTACGGGGGGAATCCCCAGATACGCAGTATTTT. Amino acids: CASSLRGESPDTQYF.

The table lists this clone with a few counts. The chain combines TRBV6-1 with TRBJ1-2; 9 positions match TRBD1. Germline values: CDR1 MNHNS, CDR2 SASEGT. The CDR3 is 14 amino acids. After removal of 6 bases from V and 5 bases from J, the junction contained 7 bases not matched to a gene. The CDR3 DNA sequence: TGTGCCAGCAGCCCCGGGACAGGGCGGTATGGCTACACCTTC. Translating gives CASSPGTGRYGYTF.

This chain uses TRBV19 with TRBJ2-3; TRBD2 aligns across 13 bases. The junction had 8 bases not matched to a gene; V was cut back by 6 bases and J by 5 bases. Germline lookup yields CDR1 LNHDA and CDR2 SQIVND (reference sequence). The CDR3 length is 16 residues. CDR3 sequence: CASSRTSGGPLDTQYF. DNA of the CDR3: TGTGCCAGTAGCCGGACTAGCGGGGGACCACTAGATACGCAGTATTTT.

This clone was seen once. V gene TRBV15 combines with J gene TRBJ2-5; TRBD1 matches 9 bases. V lost 5 bases to trimming and J lost 5 bases; unmatched junction nucleotides: 24. The CDR3 extends over 20 amino acids. The germline CDR1 and CDR2 sequences are LNHNV and YYDKDF (reference sequence). The CDR3 loop is CATSAMGTRGSTGGWETQYF. The CDR3 nucleotides are TGTGCCACCAGCGCCATGGGAACACGCGGCTCAACAGGGGGCTGGGAGACCCAGTACTTC.

Here the CDR3 DNA reads TGTGCCAGCAGTCCGGGGAAGGTCGATAGCTCCTACAATGAGCAGTTCTTC. It codes for CASSPGKVDSSYNEQFF. The genes are TRBV27 and TRBJ2-1; D might be TRBD2 (5 bases). CDR3 size: 17 residues. V was clipped by 5 bases and J by 0 bases, with 17 bases between them. CDR1 is MNHEY, CDR2 SMNVEV, per germline (reference sequence).

CDR3 coding DNA: TGTGCCAGCAGCGCCGGACAGGGGGACACTGAAGCTTTCTTT. Translation gives CASSAGQGDTEAFF. The V call is TRBV5-4, the J call TRBJ1-1; 10 bases map to TRBD1. Trimming at V came to 4 bases and at J to 3 bases, leaving 3 bases not matched to a gene. Germline CDR1 reads SGHNT; CDR2 reads YYREEE (reference sequence). The CDR3 has 14 residues.

V is TRBV2 and J is TRBJ2-6; D is perhaps TRBD1 (6 bases). The CDR3 covers 15 residues. Germline V gives CDR1 SNHLY, CDR2 FYNNEI. The germline V and J ends were trimmed by 6 bases and 4 bases, with 13 bases remaining between them. The CDR3 loop reads CASSEQGSGANVLTF. Here the CDR3 DNA reads TGTGCCAGCAGCGAACAGGGTTCAGGGGCCAACGTCCTGACTTTC.

This chain joins TRBV5-1 and TRBJ2-5, with a possible D match to TRBD1 (5 bases). Germline-derived CDR1 and CDR2 are SGHRS and YFSETQ. V was shortened by 4 bases and J by 3 bases, with 16 bases between the two germline ends. This CDR3 contains 15 residues. The CDR3 sequence: CASSTSKRGKETQYF. CDR3 coding DNA: TGCGCCAGCAGCACCTCGAAAAGGGGCAAAGAGACCCAGTACTTC.

This clone was counted only a few times. The CDR3 here is CASSLAGLQPGELFF. In DNA form, the CDR3 reads TGTGCCAGCAGCTTGGCGGGGTTACAACCCGGGGAGCTGTTTTTT. The chain carries TRBV5-4 and TRBJ2-2; the D gene is possibly TRBD2 (5 bases). The CDR3 contains 15 residues. Germline V gene data show CDR1 as SGHNT and CDR2 as YYREEE (reference sequence). V was cut by 0 bases and J by 6 bases, with 12 bases left in between.

This clone showed up just a few times. J is TRBJ1-5 and V is TRBV6-1; 8 bases line up with TRBD1. Germline values: CDR1 MNHNS, CDR2 SASEGT. The V gene end was trimmed by 6 bases and the J gene end by 7 bases; junction bases not matched to a gene: 5. The length of the CDR3 is 13 residues. This chain's CDR3 is CASRETGDQPQHF. In DNA, the CDR3 is TGTGCCAGCAGGGAGACAGGGGACCAGCCCCAGCATTTT.

This clone occurred a few times. V is TRBV27 and J is TRBJ2-3, with TRBD2 matching 7 bases. This CDR3 spans 15 amino acids. The ends lost 1 base at V and 5 bases at J; junction bases unmatched: 6. Germline V gives CDR1 MNHEY, CDR2 SMNVEV (reference sequence). The CDR3 DNA sequence: TGTGCCAGCAGTTTATGGGGGGGGGACGGAGATACGCAGTATTTT. Residues: CASSLWGGDGDTQYF.

This chain connects TRBV9 to TRBJ1-4, with 9 bases aligning to TRBD1. The CDR3 has 14 amino acids. Trimming took 4 bases from V and 7 from J; bases not matched to a gene: 5. CDR1 is SGDLS, CDR2 YYNGEE, per germline. The CDR3 here is CASSQQGAGEKLFF. In DNA form, the CDR3 reads TGTGCCAGCAGCCAACAGGGGGCGGGTGAAAAACTGTTTTTT. The variable domain in full, with the rest retrieved from reference TRBV9 and TRBJ1-4, is DSGVTQTPKHLITATGQRVTLRCSPRSGDLSVYWYQQSLDQGLQFLIQYYNGEERAKGNILERFSAQQFPDLHSELNLSSLELGDSALYFCASSQQGAGEKLFFGSGTQLSVL.

The J gene is TRBJ2-3, the V gene TRBV7-9, with 15 bases lining up with TRBD2. The germline gives CDR1 SEHNR, CDR2 FQNEAQ (reference sequence). The CDR3 is made up of 19 amino acids. The J segment lost 1 base and the V segment lost 4 bases, leaving 9 bases of the junction unmatched. CDR3 sequence (DNA): TGTGCCAGCAGCTCGCGGACTAGCGGGGGGGCCGGGCGCACAGATACGCAGTATTTT. Its protein product is CASSSRTSGGAGRTDTQYF.

The rearrangement uses TRBV6-5 and TRBJ2-7, with D possibly TRBD1 on 5 matching bases. Trimming removed 3 bases from V and 3 bases from J, with 12 bases in between. Per the germline V gene, CDR1 is MNHEY and CDR2 is SVGAGI. There are 14 residues in the CDR3. The CDR3 DNA follows: TGTGCCAGCAGTTATCAGGGATTTAGCTACGAGCAGTACTTC. It encodes CASSYQGFSYEQYF.

The chain links TRBV6-5 to TRBJ2-1, with 7 bases that match TRBD1. The CDR3 length is 13 residues. Losses at the gene ends were 6 bases for V and 8 bases for J; bases not matched to a gene: 7. The germline gives CDR1 MNHEY, CDR2 SVGAGI. The CDR3 DNA sequence: TGTGCCAGCAGAATCGACAGGGCCCATGAGCAGTTCTTC. It specifies CASRIDRAHEQFF.

The chain links TRBV5-1 to TRBJ1-2, with 7 bases fitting TRBD1. The ends lost 4 bases at V and 8 bases at J; junction bases unmatched: 14. Looked up from germline, CDR1 is SGHRS and CDR2 is YFSETQ. The CDR3 contains 15 residues. The CDR3 sequence is CASSAKTGSFGGYTF. Written as DNA, the CDR3 is TGCGCCAGCAGCGCCAAGACAGGGTCCTTCGGGGGCTACACCTTC.

This clone came up a few times. The rearrangement joins TRBV9 to TRBJ1-6; TRBD1 might be the D (5 bases). CDR1 is SGDLS and CDR2 is YYNGEE in the germline V gene. V gave up 3 bases and J gave up 8 bases, with 12 bases separating them. This CDR3 spans 14 amino acids. CDR3 nucleotides: TGTGCCAGCAGCGCACGGGGACTGGATTCACCCCTCCACTTT. Protein product: CASSARGLDSPLHF.